This T cell receptor beta chain was captured by sequencing in a study of T-cell memory formation after mild COVID-19. Whole-study context: Largely donor-specific sequence clusters came from two donors. The study, taken as a whole, reports: CD4+ bias marked clones expanding day 15 to 37, unlike balanced contracting clones.

TCRdb called the 5' RACE reads again in MiXCR, with one record for every CDR3 protein. This sample yields some 210,000 distinct CDR3 sequences, of which 27% are seen a single time; about an eighth belongs to the top ten. This clonotype was observed a handful of times. No antigen is known for it. This TCR came from an adult woman who had mild COVID-19 (a few samples of this study predate the infection). Cell type and time point are not known. The sample was PBMCs or a T cell subset sorted from them (not recorded which).

CDR3 in DNA: TGCAGTGCTAGCCCAAAGACAGGGGGCTGGGGCTACACCTTC. This encodes CSASPKTGGWGYTF. The chain joins TRBV20-1 to TRBJ1-2; 10 bases fit TRBD1. The ends lost 3 bases at V and 8 bases at J; junction bases unmatched: 9. This CDR3 comprises 14 residues. The germline gives CDR1 DFQATT, CDR2 SNEGSKA (reference sequence).